Listed below are T cell receptor beta chains from one sample, sequenced in a study of beta chain features in type 1 diabetes. This table comes from immunoSEQ multiplex PCR, and its TCRdb copy is limited to in-frame clones, with some not included. The sample consists of about 900,000 clones, 17% of them appearing once. Input material: naive CD4+ T cells from blood. The source of these receptors is a woman younger than 30 in good health. Each CDR3 is given with its conserved first and last residue. Each record gives: clone size, V gene, D gene, J gene, CDR3 DNA, CDR3 protein. The D gene is left open where the match is weak. Clone size is stated in some rows and not others, as once, few, many or a class when expanded.

>few|TRBV7-2|TRBD2|TRBJ2-1
TGTGCCAGCAGCATAAAAAGCGGGAGGGATGAGCAGTTCTTC
CASSIKSGRDEQFF
>-|TRBV28|-|TRBJ1-5
TGTGCCAGCAGTTTTGGGCAGAGGGATCAGCCCCAGCATTTT
CASSFGQRDQPQHF
>-|TRBV2|-|TRBJ2-1
TGTGCCAGCGGCAGACTAGACTTTAATGAGCAGTTCTTC
CASGRLDFNEQFF
>-|TRBV18|TRBD2|TRBJ2-7
TGTGCCAGCTCAGCGGGACTAGCGGGAGCTTCCTACGAGCAGTACTTC
CASSAGLAGASYEQYF
>few|TRBV10-3|-|TRBJ2-7
TGTGCCATCAGTGGGCTAGCGAATTCCTACGAGCAGTACTTC
CAISGLANSYEQYF
>-|TRBV28|-|TRBJ1-5
TGTGCCAGCAGTGCCACCCCCTGGGCCCAGCATTTT
CASSATPWAQHF
>-|TRBV4-1|-|TRBJ2-3
TGCGCCAGCAGCCAAGTGGCACCAGATACGCAGTATTTT
CASSQVAPDTQYF
>-|TRBV5-4|TRBD2|TRBJ2-5
TGTGCCAGCAGCTCCCCGACTAGCGGGGGCCAAGAGACCCAGTACTTC
CASSSPTSGGQETQYF
>few|TRBV28|TRBD2|TRBJ2-3
TGTGCCAGCAGTTCACCCTCCCAGGGAGGGGATACGCAGTATTTT
CASSSPSQGGDTQYF
>-|TRBV6-1|-|TRBJ2-2
TGTGCCAGCAAGGACAGCGGGGAGCTGTTTTTT
CASKDSGELFF
>-|TRBV28|-|TRBJ2-3
TGTGCCAGCAGTCCATGGACCACCACAGATACGCAGTATTTT
CASSPWTTTDTQYF
>few|TRBV7-3|-|TRBJ2-2
TGTGCCAGCAGCCCGGGCTCGAACACCGGGGAGCTGTTTTTT
CASSPGSNTGELFF
>few|TRBV15|TRBD2|TRBJ2-1
TGTGCCACCAGCAGAGATGTAGCGGGAGGTTACAATGAGCAGTTCTTC
CATSRDVAGGYNEQFF
>-|TRBV18|-|TRBJ1-2
TGTGCCAGCTCACCACCTGTTTCGAGGGCCTACCTTTATGGCTACACCTTC
CASSPPVSRAYLYGYTF
>-|TRBV7-9|TRBD1|TRBJ1-1
TGTGCCAGCAGCTTAGGTTACAGGGGTGCTGAAGCTTTCTTT
CASSLGYRGAEAFF
>few|TRBV2|-|TRBJ1-1
TGTGCCAGCAGTGTTTATCGAAACACTGAAGCTTTCTTT
CASSVYRNTEAFF
>-|TRBV15|-|TRBJ1-3
TGTGCCACCGCTATCTCCCGTGGGGACACCATATATTTT
CATAISRGDTIYF
>-|TRBV5-1|TRBD2|TRBJ2-5
TGCGCCAGCAGTGCTAGCGGGAGTAAGAGCGAGACACAGTACTTC
CASSASGSKSETQYF
>few|TRBV6-6|-|TRBJ2-4
TGTGCCAGCAGTTACTCGGTGGGGGCAGCCAAAAACATTCAGTACTTC
CASSYSVGAAKNIQYF
>-|TRBV7-2|-|TRBJ2-3
TGTGCCAGCAGCTTATCCGGACAGACAGATACGCAGTATTTT
CASSLSGQTDTQYF
>few|TRBV7-9|-|TRBJ2-4
TGTGCCAGCAGCTTTTCCGGGACCGGCATTCAGTACTTC
CASSFSGTGIQYF
>-|TRBV5-4|-|TRBJ2-7
TGTGCCAGCAGCCAAGCAAACAGCCCGCTCTACGAGCAGTACTTC
CASSQANSPLYEQYF
>few|TRBV29-1|-|TRBJ2-3
TGCAGCGTGAATAACGGTATTGGAGATACGCAGTATTTT
CSVNNGIGDTQYF
>-|TRBV9|TRBD2|TRBJ2-5
TGTGCCAGCAGCGTAGCAAGCGGGAGGGCGGGGGAGACCCAGTACTTC
CASSVASGRAGETQYF
>-|TRBV2|-|TRBJ2-7
TGTGCCAGCAGTCGTGGCTACGAGCAGTACTTC
CASSRGYEQYF
>few|TRBV20-1|-|TRBJ1-2
TGCAGTGCTAGTCCTGGCTACACCTTC
CSASPGYTF
>-|TRBV5-1|-|TRBJ2-1
TGCGCCAGCAGCCGCGGACAGACACAATACAATGAGCAGTTCTTC
CASSRGQTQYNEQFF
>-|TRBV2|-|TRBJ2-7
TGTGCCAGCAACGAGGGACCCTTCTACGAGCAGTACTTC
CASNEGPFYEQYF
>-|TRBV12-5|TRBD2|TRBJ2-1
TGTGCTAGTGCGGGGGGACTAGCGGACAATGAGCAGTTCTTC
CASAGGLADNEQFF
>-|TRBV28|TRBD1|TRBJ2-7
TGTGCCAGCAGCATCAAGACCGGGACAGGGGACTACGAGCAGTACTTC
CASSIKTGTGDYEQYF
>-|TRBV4-2|-|TRBJ2-7
TGTGCCAGCAGCCAGACCGGGACTCAACTCTACGAGCAGTACTTC
CASSQTGTQLYEQYF
>-|TRBV5-1|-|TRBJ2-2
TGCGCCAGCAGCTTCCGAGCGGAAACCGGGGAGCTGTTTTTT
CASSFRAETGELFF
>-|TRBV18|TRBD1|TRBJ2-7
TGTGCCAGCTCACCACGCACAGGGGGGAATTCCTACGAGCAGTACTTC
CASSPRTGGNSYEQYF
>few|TRBV6-5|-|TRBJ2-1
TGTGCCACCGGGAGTCCCCCCTACAATGAGCAGTTCTTC
CATGSPPYNEQFF
>-|TRBV18|TRBD1|TRBJ1-2
TGTGCCAGCTCACGGGGACAGGGTGATTATGGCTACACCTTC
CASSRGQGDYGYTF
>-|TRBV4-3|-|TRBJ2-1
TGCGCCAGCAGCCAACCCACAGGGAGGGGCTACAATGAGCAGTTCTTC
CASSQPTGRGYNEQFF
>-|TRBV29-1|TRBD1|TRBJ1-4
TGCAGCGTTGGACCGACAGGGGCCTTTGAAAAACTGTTTTTT
CSVGPTGAFEKLFF
>-|TRBV25-1|-|TRBJ2-6
TGTGCCAGCAGTGGGGAAGGGGCCAACGTCCTGACTTTC
CASSGEGANVLTF
>-|TRBV4-3|TRBD2|TRBJ2-5
TGCGCCAGCAGCCGAGCCGGGACTAGCGGAGAAGAGACCCAGTACTTC
CASSRAGTSGEETQYF
>-|TRBV6-6|TRBD2|TRBJ2-1
TGTGCCAGCAACATCGGGACTAGCGCCTCGAGGAGGGGGTTCTTC
CASNIGTSASRRGFF
>-|TRBV9|-|TRBJ2-1
TGTGCCAGCAGCGTAGGGGGTTCTACCTCCTACAATGAGCAGTTCTTC
CASSVGGSTSYNEQFF